This T cell receptor (beta chain) was observed in a study of control samples from healthy donors and cancer patients. The data were produced by immunoSEQ multiplex PCR, yet TCRdb's version contains in-frame clones alone and is incomplete. The profile shows around 130,000 clones, about 89% of them singletons. CDR1 is SGHRS and CDR2 is YFSETQ in the germline V gene. V was clipped by 0 bases and J by 0 bases, with 9 bases between them. CDR3 length equals 15 residues. This TCR derives from a man aged 50 to 60 in good health. The chain links TRBV5-1 to TRBJ1-2; D gene ambiguous. Sequencing input: blood. The CDR3 DNA reads as TGCGCCAGCAGCTTGGAGGCGGCTGCTAACTATGGCTACACCTTC. Protein product: CASSLEAAANYGYTF.